The clone carrying this TCR beta chain is a singleton in its sample. The antigen remains unidentified. V shed 6 bases and J shed 0 bases, with 6 bases lying between them. The CDR3 contains 13 residues. The germline gives CDR1 MNHNY, CDR2 SVGAGI (reference sequence). Between about 2014 and 2018, patients underwent resection in Japan or China. The source of the sample is a study of immune evolution from preneoplasia to lung adenocarcinoma. Overall study: HLA loss of heterozygosity: over 5.5% AIS, about 15% MIA, around 35% ADC, none AAH.

General study results and limits: KRAS-mutant nodules had the highest T cell clonality. Normal lung had highest clonality; later lesions appeared denser, more diverse.

Here immunoSEQ multiplex PCR was the method, and the copy in TCRdb shows in-frame clones only, minus some. The table includes about 9,800 clones, 75% to 85% detected once. The TCR was taken from a person older than 75 with lung adenocarcinoma. The sequenced material came from FFPE lung adenocarcinoma in situ tissue. The rearrangement links TRBV6-6 to TRBJ1-3; D remains ambiguous. In nucleotides, the CDR3 is TGTGCCAGCAGGACAAGCTCTGGAAACACCATATATTTT. Translation: CASRTSSGNTIYF.